This TCR beta chain was retrieved from a study of cytomegalovirus exposure and HLA in healthy donors. The PCR made use of 60 Vbeta and 13 Jbeta primers. The assay was immunoSEQ multiplex PCR, and TCRdb's table has in-frame clones only and misses some. The sample holds approximately 140,000 clones, more than 65% seen once. The V and J ends lost 6 bases and 6 bases, in that order; junction bases with no gene match: 8. CDR1 is MGHRA and CDR2 is YSYEKL in the germline V gene. The CDR3 has 15 residues. The study's findings and limits: Likely technical artifact: a cluster of highly shared sequence variants. Because they were indistinguishable, some V segments, including TRBV6-2 and TRBV6-3, were excluded.

As for this clone: Its antigen is not known.

The chain couples TRBV4-1 to TRBJ1-2, with TRBD1 matching over 12 bases. This sequence originates from a man aged 45-60 years in good health and CMV-seropositive. The sample consisted of PBMCs. CDR3 region: CASRKPGQGANGYTF. CDR3 sequence (DNA): TGCGCCAGCAGGAAACCGGGACAGGGGGCAAATGGCTACACCTTC.